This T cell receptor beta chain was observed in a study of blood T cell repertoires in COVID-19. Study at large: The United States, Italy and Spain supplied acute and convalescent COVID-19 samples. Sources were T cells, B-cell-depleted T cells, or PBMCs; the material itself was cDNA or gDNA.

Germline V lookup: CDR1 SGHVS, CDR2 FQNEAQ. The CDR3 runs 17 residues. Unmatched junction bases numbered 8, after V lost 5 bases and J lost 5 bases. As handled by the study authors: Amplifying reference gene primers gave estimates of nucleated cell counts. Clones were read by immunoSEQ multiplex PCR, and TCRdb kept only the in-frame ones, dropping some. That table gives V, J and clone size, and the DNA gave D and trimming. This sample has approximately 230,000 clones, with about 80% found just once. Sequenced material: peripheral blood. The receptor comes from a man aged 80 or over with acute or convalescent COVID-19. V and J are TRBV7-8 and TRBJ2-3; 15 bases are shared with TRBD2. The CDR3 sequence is CASSPPGTSGGRDTQYF. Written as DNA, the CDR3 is TGTGCCAGCAGCCCCCCTGGGACTAGCGGGGGGAGAGATACGCAGTATTTT.